Included here is one T cell receptor (beta chain) sequence, with context. The antigen is not known. The sample originates from a study of cytomegalovirus exposure and HLA in healthy donors. Overall study: Roughly 180 million T cells yielded 120 million or so unique TCR beta sequences, as an earlier analysis found. Study findings and constraints: Presence/absence analysis assumed near-uniform sequencing depth across donors.

CDR3 length equals 19 residues. The germline V gene has CDR1 SGHKS and CDR2 YYEKEE (reference sequence). J gave up 0 bases and V 1 base, and 12 bases lay outside the gene matches. Each donor was healthy, and each was a bone marrow donor. The PCR had 60 Vbeta and 13 Jbeta primers. This table comes from immunoSEQ multiplex PCR, and its TCRdb copy is limited to in-frame clones, with some not included. This table holds 95,000 to 110,000 clones, 70% to 80% found once. The sample comprised PBMCs. The TCR originated in a man in his late teens or twenties in good health and CMV-seronegative. The chain joins TRBV5-5 to TRBJ1-3; TRBD1 aligns across 8 bases. CDR3: CASSLIWTGFISSGNTIYF. The CDR3 DNA reads TGTGCCAGCAGCTTGATTTGGACAGGGTTTATTAGCTCTGGAAACACCATATATTTT.